Shown below are 26 T cell receptor beta chains from a single sample sequenced in a study of Ad26.COV2.S vaccination and SARS-CoV-2 variants. Specified treatment: roughly 20 received Ad26.COV2.S at low or high dose, single or two shots; roughly five received placebo; per-sample allocation not given. Collection of samples fell on day 63 after the first vaccine or placebo injection. Some clones are missing from TCRdb's copy, which holds only in-frame ones; the method was immunoSEQ multiplex PCR. This sample yields 430,000 or so clones, of which approximately 90% are seen a single time; less than 15% belongs to the top ten. Sequencing used peripheral blood, obtained in a trial of Ad26.COV2.S vaccine versus placebo. The receptors come from a person between 18 and 65 years old who received the Ad26.COV2.S COVID-19 vaccine or a placebo.

This clone was picked up one time. The V call is TRBV9, the J call TRBJ2-1; D uncertain. With 0 bases removed from V and 0 bases from J, the gap between germline ends came to 7 bases. Germline lookup yields CDR1 SGDLS and CDR2 YYNGEE. There are 15 residues in the CDR3. The CDR3 loop is CASSVDGYSYNEQFF. The CDR3, as DNA: TGTGCCAGCAGCGTAGACGGGTACTCCTACAATGAGCAGTTCTTC.

V is TRBV27 and J is TRBJ2-3; tentatively, D is TRBD1 (5 bases). The germline CDR1 and CDR2 sequences are MNHEY and SMNVEV (reference sequence). Between the trimmed V and J ends, which lost 2 bases and 0 bases, there was a span of 12 bases. This CDR3 is 16 amino acids long. This CDR3 is CASSLDQGFSTDTQYF. In nucleotides, the CDR3 is TGTGCCAGCAGTTTAGACCAGGGATTTAGCACAGATACGCAGTATTTT.

For this clone: The identical CDR3 is also encoded by other nucleotide sequences in the sample. The chain has TRBV6-5 and TRBJ2-3; D uncertain. The germline V gene encodes CDR1 MNHEY and CDR2 SVGAGI. The CDR3 contains 11 residues. V lost 6 bases and J lost 6, with 7 bases in between. The CDR3 bases are TGTGCCAGCAGCAAGCGCGATACGCAGTATTTT. Translating gives CASSKRDTQYF.

V and J are TRBV11-2 and TRBJ1-1; no firm D call. The V gene's germline CDR1 is SGHAT and CDR2 FQNNGV. Trimming removed 0 bases at V and 11 bases at J, with 10 bases between. The CDR3 covers 12 residues. The CDR3 reads CASSLDGVGAFF. CDR3 bases: TGTGCCAGCAGCTTAGATGGTGTAGGGGCTTTCTTT.

The rearrangement links TRBV9 to TRBJ2-2; 7 nucleotides align to TRBD1. The CDR3 length is 17 residues. V shed 4 bases, J shed 7 bases, and the junction held 16 bases outside the gene matches. Per germline, CDR1 SGDLS and CDR2 YYNGEE. As DNA, the CDR3 is TGTGCCAGCAGCCCCCGGGACAGCCAAATGGTCGGCGGGGAGCTGTTTTTT. Translation gives CASSPRDSQMVGGELFF.

This rearrangement joins TRBV7-9 to TRBJ2-1, with 10 bases identical to TRBD2. The CDR3 covers 19 residues. The germline V gene encodes CDR1 SEHNR and CDR2 FQNEAQ (reference sequence). Unmatched junction bases numbered 17, after V lost 7 bases and J lost 2 bases. CDR3 in DNA: TGTGCCAGCACCGACACCCGGGCCAGCGGGAGGGCAACCTACAATGAGCAGTTCTTC. Its protein is CASTDTRASGRATYNEQFF.

This chain connects TRBV4-1 to TRBJ1-4; D is undetermined. There are 16 residues in the CDR3. In germline, CDR1 is MGHRA, CDR2 YSYEKL. The ends were cut back, 1 base at V and 0 bases at J, with 9 bases in the middle. CDR3 in amino acids: CASSQVWTTTNEKLFF. The CDR3 nucleotides are TGCGCCAGCAGCCAAGTGTGGACTACAACTAATGAAAAACTGTTTTTT.

This clone appeared once. The rearrangement joins TRBV19 to TRBJ2-3; TRBD1 or TRBD2 may be the D gene (5 bases each). Per germline, CDR1 LNHDA and CDR2 SQIVND (reference sequence). With 7 bases removed from V and 0 bases from J, the gap between germline ends came to 11 bases. The CDR3 contains 14 residues. The chain's CDR3 is CASTAGASTDTQYF. In nucleotides, the CDR3 is TGTGCCAGTACGGCCGGGGCTAGCACAGATACGCAGTATTTT.

The chain combines TRBV18 with TRBJ2-7; TRBD1 matches 10 bases. V was pared by 6 bases and J by 6 bases, with 8 bases of the junction left unmatched. The V gene's germline CDR1 is KGHSH and CDR2 LQKENI. The CDR3 has 14 amino acids. The CDR3 reads CASSRDRGRGEQYF. Written as DNA, the CDR3 is TGTGCCAGCTCCCGGGACAGGGGACGGGGCGAGCAGTACTTC.

This chain links TRBV5-8 with TRBJ2-1; 7 bases line up with TRBD2. In germline, CDR1 is SGHTS, CDR2 YDEGEE. This CDR3 region has 16 residues. Unmatched junction bases numbered 7, after V lost 4 bases and J lost 0 bases. CDR3 DNA sequence: TGTGCCAGCAGCCTTACCCTAGCGGACTCCTACAATGAGCAGTTCTTC. Translated, it gives CASSLTLADSYNEQFF.

The chain combines TRBV10-3 with TRBJ1-1, with D maybe TRBD1 (5 bases). Germline-derived CDR1 and CDR2 are ENHRY and SYGVKD. This CDR3 contains 17 residues. V dropped 3 bases and J dropped 4 bases, with 21 bases sitting between them. The CDR3 coding sequence is TGTGCCATCAGTGAAGGACAATTCGGTACGGGTGGCACTGAAGCTTTCTTT. This codes for CAISEGQFGTGGTEAFF.

The chain recombines TRBV7-2 with TRBJ2-7; D gene unclear. The V end was cut by 2 bases, the J end by 6 bases, with 11 bases between. Germline V CDR1 and CDR2: SGHTA, FQGNSA. The CDR3 covers 13 residues. DNA for the CDR3: TGTGCCAGCAGCTTAAACAGCTCGCCCGAGCAGTACTTC. Translation gives CASSLNSSPEQYF.

This chain connects TRBV19 to TRBJ2-7; 10 bases fit TRBD2. V was pared by 5 bases and J by 1 base, with 11 bases of the junction left unmatched. Germline CDR1 is LNHDA and CDR2 is SQIVND (reference sequence). The CDR3 runs 17 residues. As DNA, the CDR3 is TGTGCCAGTAGTCCCGGTGTTAGCGGGAGGCTATCCTACGAGCAGTACTTC. Residues: CASSPGVSGRLSYEQYF.

This chain links TRBV5-8 with TRBJ2-5; perhaps TRBD2 as D (6 bases). The germline V and J ends were trimmed by 1 base and 0 bases, with 10 bases remaining between them. The CDR3 has 15 amino acids. Germline V CDR1 and CDR2: SGHTS, YDEGEE. The CDR3 sequence: CASSLRRTNQETQYF. In DNA form, the CDR3 reads TGTGCCAGCAGCTTGAGGCGGACTAACCAAGAGACCCAGTACTTC. Full variable domain (missing parts from reference TRBV5-8 and TRBJ2-5): EAGVTQSPTHLIKTRGQQATLRCSPISGHTSVYWYQQALGLGLQFLLWYDEGEERNRGNFPPRFSGRQFPNYSSELNVNALELEDSALYLCASSLRRTNQETQYFGPGTRLLVL.

V is TRBV15 and J is TRBJ2-7; 8 nucleotides match TRBD1. V trimming: 0 bases; J trimming: 2 bases; junction bases outside the gene matches: 9. Germline CDR1 LNHNV, CDR2 YYDKDF (reference sequence). This CDR3 has 17 amino acids. CDR3 DNA sequence: TGTGCCACCAGCAGAGATCTCGGGACAGGTAACACCTACGAGCAGTACTTC. Protein product: CATSRDLGTGNTYEQYF.

The chain combines TRBV4-1 with TRBJ2-5, with 7 bases identical to TRBD2. Germline V gives CDR1 MGHRA, CDR2 YSYEKL. This CDR3 region has 16 residues. V was clipped by 3 bases and J by 4 bases; unmatched bases: 11. CDR3 DNA sequence: TGCGCCAGCAGCCATAGACTCGCGGGAGAACCAGAGACCCAGTACTTC. This encodes CASSHRLAGEPETQYF.

This chain uses TRBV6-2 or TRBV6-3 with TRBJ2-3; 14 bases are a match to TRBD2. J was trimmed by 2 bases and V by 2 bases; bases with no gene match: 9. The V gene's germline CDR1 is MNHEY and CDR2 SVGEGT. The length of the CDR3 is 19 residues. CDR3 protein: CASSYGTSGREGNTDTQYF. As DNA, the CDR3 is TGTGCCAGCAGTTACGGGACTAGCGGGAGAGAAGGGAACACAGATACGCAGTATTTT.

This sequence joins TRBV5-1 and TRBJ2-5, with D tentatively TRBD2 (5 bases). Per the germline V gene, CDR1 is SGHRS and CDR2 is YFSETQ. The CDR3 has 14 residues. V was shortened by 2 bases and J by 1 base, with 9 bases between the two germline ends. CDR3 loop: CASSFLGIQETQYF. The CDR3 DNA reads as TGCGCCAGCAGCTTCCTCGGGATCCAAGAGACCCAGTACTTC.

Remarks on this clone: The same CDR3 also results from other DNA sequences found in this sample. The V and J genes are TRBV7-9 and TRBJ2-7, with D unresolved. The germline V and J ends were trimmed by 2 bases and 2 bases, with 4 bases remaining between them. From germline, CDR1 is SEHNR and CDR2 FQNEAQ (reference sequence). The CDR3 contains 12 residues. CDR3 sequence reads: CASSLIPYEQYF. The DNA for the CDR3 is TGTGCCAGCAGCTTAATACCCTACGAGCAGTACTTC.

The rearrangement links TRBV7-9 to TRBJ2-7, with D maybe TRBD1 (5 bases). This CDR3 is 13 amino acids long. Trimming stripped 6 bases from V and 9 bases from J, with 18 bases between. The germline gives CDR1 SEHNR, CDR2 FQNEAQ (reference sequence). The DNA of the CDR3 is TGTGCCAGCAGAAGTAATCAGGGAAGGGGGCAGTACTTC. As protein: CASRSNQGRGQYF. Full variable domain (rest looked up from reference TRBV7-9 and TRBJ2-7): DTGVSQNPRHKITKRGQNVTFRCDPISEHNRLYWYRQTLGQGPEFLTYFQNEAQLEKSRLLSDRFSAERPKGSFSTLEIQRTEQGDSAMYLCASRSNQGRGQYFGPGTRLTVT.

The V gene is TRBV28, the J gene TRBJ2-7; 10 nucleotides line up with TRBD1. V lost 3 bases to trimming and J lost 0 bases; unmatched junction nucleotides: 8. The CDR3 consists of 17 residues. Germline CDR1 reads MDHEN; CDR2 reads SYDVKM. The CDR3 protein is CASSFDPGTGDSYEQYF. CDR3 coding DNA: TGTGCCAGCAGTTTCGACCCCGGGACAGGGGACTCCTACGAGCAGTACTTC.

V and J are TRBV3-1 (or the pseudogene TRBV3-2) and TRBJ2-7; 8 nucleotides match TRBD1. The CDR3 runs to 17 residues. Trimming removed 5 bases from V and 3 bases from J; junction bases left unmatched: 15. Looked up from germline, CDR1 is LGHDT and CDR2 is YNNKEL (reference sequence). The CDR3 loop reads CASSGSVQGAHYYEQYF. The DNA of the CDR3 is TGTGCCAGCAGCGGCTCGGTTCAGGGGGCTCACTACTACGAGCAGTACTTC.

This clone was seen once. The genes are TRBV15 and TRBJ2-7, with D possibly TRBD2 on 5 matching bases. Germline CDR1 LNHNV, CDR2 YYDKDF (reference sequence). This CDR3 region has 14 residues. Between the trimmed V and J ends, which lost 6 bases and 5 bases, there was a span of 17 bases. Here the CDR3 DNA reads TGTGCCACCAGTAAGGATCAGGACTTACACGAGCAGTACTTC. This translates into CATSKDQDLHEQYF.

The chain combines TRBV29-1 with TRBJ2-2, with D perhaps matching TRBD1 (6 bases). The CDR3 has 13 residues. CDR1 is SQVTM, CDR2 ANQGSEA, per germline. The V end was cut by 4 bases, the J end by 5 bases, with 11 bases between. Here the CDR3 DNA reads TGCAGCGTTGGGGGGCGCCGGACCGGGGAGCTGTTTTTT. Translated: CSVGGRRTGELFF.

This rearrangement joins TRBV9 to TRBJ1-1; D call uncertain. The CDR3 spans 15 residues. With 4 bases removed from V and 1 base from J, the gap between germline ends came to 14 bases. Germline CDR1 is SGDLS and CDR2 is YYNGEE. The CDR3 nucleotides are TGTGCCAGCAGCCCTTGGACCGGTCAGAACACTGAAGCTTTCTTT. It specifies CASSPWTGQNTEAFF. Based on the CDR3 plus reference TRBV9 and TRBJ1-1, the full variable domain is DSGVTQTPKHLITATGQRVTLRCSPRSGDLSVYWYQQSLDQGLQFLIQYYNGEERAKGNILERFSAQQFPDLHSELNLSSLELGDSALYFCASSPWTGQNTEAFFGQGTRLTVV.

This chain links TRBV5-6 with TRBJ2-7; possibly TRBD1 or TRBD2 for D (5 bases each). V was cut by 2 bases and J by 7 bases, with 22 bases left in between. The CDR3 runs 16 residues. Germline V lookup: CDR1 SGHDT, CDR2 YYEEEE. The CDR3 DNA sequence: TGTGCCAGCAGCTTTAGTCTGGGGGTCGCCCGTCGGGAGCAGTACTTC. Translated, it gives CASSFSLGVARREQYF.